The rows below give T cell receptor beta chains drawn from one sample of a study of control samples from healthy donors and cancer patients. Repertoires were generated with immunoSEQ multiplex PCR, while TCRdb's copy carries only in-frame clones and drops some. The sample records some 130,000 clones, about 90% being singletons. The sample consisted of PBMCs. The receptor set was obtained from a man aged 45-65 years with head and neck cancer. Each CDR3 is given with its conserved first and last residue. D genes are given only for firm matches. Size is stated for part of the rows, as once, few or many counts, or as a class when the clone is expanded.

D gene | J gene | V gene | clone size | CDR3 DNA | CDR3 protein
- | TRBJ2-5 | TRBV6-1 | - | TGTGCCAGCAGTGAAGGTGGGCTGAGAGAGACCCAGTACTTC | CASSEGGLRETQYF
- | TRBJ1-6 | TRBV4-1 | - | TGCGCCAGCAGCTCCCGGTCCACTGTGGATTCACCCCTCCACTTT | CASSSRSTVDSPLHF
- | TRBJ2-5 | TRBV5-5 | - | TGTGCCAGCAGCTTGGCGGGAGCGAGAGAGACCCAGTACTTC | CASSLAGARETQYF
- | TRBJ2-1 | TRBV19 | - | TGTGCCAGTAGTATAGCGGGGGGCTTCTACAATGAGCAGTTCTTC | CASSIAGGFYNEQFF
TRBD1 | TRBJ2-3 | TRBV10-3 | - | TGTGCCATTAGGGGACAGGGCACAGATACGCAGTATTTT | CAIRGQGTDTQYF
- | TRBJ2-1 | TRBV11-1 | - | TGTGCCAGCAGCCGCGTTATGGCCTTGGGTAATGAGCAGTTCTTC | CASSRVMALGNEQFF
- | TRBJ2-7 | TRBV27 | - | TGTGCCAGCAGTTTTCAGGGGCGGGACGAGCAGTACTTC | CASSFQGRDEQYF
TRBD2 | TRBJ2-7 | TRBV5-4 | - | TGTGCCAGCTCCCAAGGGGGAAAAGCGGGAGGCTACGAGCAGTACTTC | CASSQGGKAGGYEQYF
- | TRBJ1-2 | TRBV5-1 | - | TGCGCCAGCACCCCAACTGCCGGGTCTACGGAGGGCTACACCTTC | CASTPTAGSTEGYTF
TRBD1 | TRBJ1-6 | TRBV5-5 | - | TGTGCCAGCAGCTTCACCGGGACAGGGGATTCACCCCTCCACTTT | CASSFTGTGDSPLHF
- | TRBJ1-5 | TRBV2 | - | TGTGCCAGCAGTGAAGCGGGTCTGAATAGCAATCAGCCCCAGCATTTT | CASSEAGLNSNQPQHF
- | TRBJ2-2 | TRBV5-1 | few | TGCGCCAGCAGCTTGATTGGGGCCGGGTCCGGGGAGCTGTTTTTT | CASSLIGAGSGELFF
TRBD1 | TRBJ2-3 | TRBV30 | - | TGTGCCGGGGGACAGCAGATGAGCACAGATACGCAGTATTTT | CAGGQQMSTDTQYF
- | TRBJ2-7 | TRBV9 | - | TGTGCCAGCGGCGGATACGAGCAGTACTTC | CASGGYEQYF
- | TRBJ1-5 | TRBV6-4 | - | TGCGCCAGCAGCAGGGAGCTCAATCAGCCCCAGCATTTT | CASSRELNQPQHF
- | TRBJ2-2 | TRBV5-1 | - | TGCGCCAGCAGCTTGGTAGGGGTCCGGGAGCTGTTTTTT | CASSLVGVRELFF